A single sample gave rise to the 23 T cell receptor beta chains below, sequenced in a study of blood T cell repertoires in COVID-19. Generated by immunoSEQ multiplex PCR, the TCRdb table keeps only in-frame clones and is missing some. Of 250,000 or so clones in the sample, 80% to 85% were seen once. The specimen sequenced was peripheral blood. These receptors were collected from a man aged 55 to 70 with acute or convalescent COVID-19.

The genes are TRBV28 and TRBJ2-1; D may be TRBD1 (6 bases). Trimming removed 6 bases at V and 2 bases at J, with 17 bases between. CDR1 and CDR2 (germline): MDHEN, SYDVKM. This CDR3 has 16 residues. The CDR3 protein is CASRRVQGYAYNEQFF. The CDR3 DNA is TGTGCCAGCAGACGCGTACAGGGATACGCCTACAATGAGCAGTTCTTC.

V gene TRBV7-3 combines with J gene TRBJ1-2; D ambiguous. CDR1 SGHTA and CDR2 FQGTGA come from the germline V gene. CDR3 length: 14 residues. Trimming left V 4 bases short and J 7 bases short, with 16 bases between. DNA for the CDR3: TGTGCCAGCAGCTCGCGCCCCGGAGACCTTGGCTACACCTTC. It specifies CASSSRPGDLGYTF.

The genes are TRBV10-2 and TRBJ2-1; no clear D. Germline CDR1 and CDR2: WSHSY and SAAADI. This CDR3 is 12 amino acids long. Trimming took off 6 bases at V and 13 bases at J, with 16 bases between the two ends. CDR3: CASSPPNVHQFF. DNA of the CDR3: TGCGCCAGCAGCCCTCCCAATGTACATCAGTTCTTC.

This clone occurred a few times. The rearrangement uses TRBV6-5 and TRBJ2-7, with 8 nucleotides matching TRBD2. The V and J ends lost 6 bases and 3 bases, in that order; junction bases with no gene match: 10. There are 15 residues in the CDR3. CDR1 and CDR2 from the germline V gene are MNHEY and SVGAGI. In DNA, the CDR3 is TGTGCCAGCAGACGAGGACTAGCCGGGCGCTACGAGCAGTACTTC. It specifies CASRRGLAGRYEQYF.

The V and J genes are TRBV4-2 and TRBJ1-3, with no clear D. In germline, CDR1 is LGHNA, CDR2 YNFKEQ. Between the trimmed V and J ends, which lost 0 bases and 4 bases, there was a span of 13 bases. The length of the CDR3 is 16 residues. CDR3 amino acids: CASSQDRTAGGNTIYF. CDR3 sequence (DNA): TGTGCCAGCAGCCAAGATAGGACCGCGGGCGGAAACACCATATATTTT.

This clone showed up just once. V gene TRBV11-2 combines with J gene TRBJ2-3; TRBD2 aligns across 10 bases. Germline V gene data show CDR1 as SGHAT and CDR2 as FQNNGV. After removal of 5 bases from V and 2 bases from J, the junction contained 7 bases not matched to a gene. CDR3 size: 16 residues. In nucleotides, the CDR3 is TGTGCCAGCAGCCAAGGACTAGCGGTACCCACAGATACGCAGTATTTT. Residues: CASSQGLAVPTDTQYF.

The table lists this clone with a count of one. The CDR3 DNA is TGTGCCAGCAGTTTTACGACTAGCGGCACAGATACGCAGTATTTT. It specifies CASSFTTSGTDTQYF. V and J are TRBV11-2 and TRBJ2-3; 8 bases are shared with TRBD2. Germline V gene data show CDR1 as SGHAT and CDR2 as FQNNGV. The CDR3 sequence is 15 residues long. With V trimmed by 6 bases and J by 1 base, 6 bases remained unmatched.

The chain carries TRBV7-9 and TRBJ2-1; maybe TRBD1 (6 bases). Trimming took 5 bases from V and 4 from J, leaving 21 bases between them. This CDR3 comprises 17 residues. Germline CDR1 reads SEHNR; CDR2 reads FQNEAQ (reference sequence). The CDR3 spells CASSARTDTLLYNEQFF. CDR3 DNA sequence: TGTGCCAGCAGCGCACGGACAGATACCCTCCTTTACAATGAGCAGTTCTTC.

For this clone: Other DNA sequences in this sample translate to the same CDR3. The rearrangement joins TRBV3-1 (or the pseudogene TRBV3-2) to TRBJ2-2; TRBD2 aligns across 10 bases. Trimming at V came to 9 bases and at J to 5 bases, leaving 12 bases not matched to a gene. CDR3 size: 16 residues. Germline assignment: CDR1 LGHDT and CDR2 YNNKEL (reference sequence). The CDR3 coding sequence is TGTGCCAGGGCGTACACCAGCGGGGGGGATACCGGGGAGCTGTTTTTT. This encodes CARAYTSGGDTGELFF.

This clone occurred a few times. V usage is TRBV30 and J usage is TRBJ1-5; D is perhaps TRBD1 (5 bases). Per germline, CDR1 GTSNPN and CDR2 SVGIG (reference sequence). Deletions cut 0 bases from V and 7 bases from J, with 10 bases between. The CDR3 loop spans 13 amino acids. CDR3 nucleotides: TGTGCCTGGAGTGTTTCAGGGTGGCAGCCCCAGCATTTT. This translates into CAWSVSGWQPQHF.

This chain uses TRBV19 with TRBJ2-2; D uncertain. Trimming took 5 bases from V and 3 from J, leaving 13 bases between them. The CDR3 is made up of 15 amino acids. Germline CDR1 LNHDA, CDR2 SQIVND (reference sequence). In DNA, the CDR3 is TGTGCCAGTAGTCCTCGAGTTGTGTACACCGGGGAGCTGTTTTTT. Residues: CASSPRVVYTGELFF. Combining the CDR3 with reference TRBV19 and TRBJ2-2 gives the whole variable domain DGGITQSPKYLFRKEGQNVTLSCEQNLNHDAMYWYRQDPGQGLRLIYYSQIVNDFQKGDIAEGYSVSREKKESFPLTVTSAQKNPTAFYLCASSPRVVYTGELFFGEGSRLTVL.

In its sample, this clone was seen a few times. The J gene is TRBJ1-1, the V gene TRBV5-1; possibly TRBD1 for D (6 bases). This CDR3 is 15 amino acids long. Trimming took off 0 bases at V and 4 bases at J, with 13 bases between the two ends. CDR1 and CDR2 from the germline V gene are SGHRS and YFSETQ. CDR3 residues: CASSLAGGGPTEAFF. CDR3 DNA sequence: TGCGCCAGCAGCTTGGCCGGTGGGGGCCCCACTGAAGCTTTCTTT.

J is TRBJ2-7 and V is TRBV5-1, with 9 bases fitting TRBD1. The CDR3 covers 15 residues. Trimming at V came to 1 base and at J to 3 bases, leaving 5 bases not matched to a gene. Per germline, CDR1 SGHRS and CDR2 YFSETQ. CDR3 nucleotides: TGCGCCAGCAGCTTGACAGGGGGCGCGAACTACGAGCAGTACTTC. Encoded protein: CASSLTGGANYEQYF.

This clone was picked up one time. The chain is built from TRBV5-4 and TRBJ2-5; no definite D call. V was trimmed by 1 base and J by 3 bases, leaving 13 bases between them. CDR3 length equals 15 residues. Germline values: CDR1 SGHNT, CDR2 YYREEE (reference sequence). CDR3 DNA: TGTGCCAGCAGCTTGATCTTCGACAACGAAGAGACCCAGTACTTC. Amino acid sequence: CASSLIFDNEETQYF.

This clone was seen a single time. The genes are TRBV7-9 and TRBJ2-2, with a possible D match to TRBD2 (6 bases). The CDR3 runs to 12 residues. The ends were cut back, 11 bases at V and 1 base at J, with 8 bases in the middle. The germline CDR1 and CDR2 sequences are SEHNR and FQNEAQ (reference sequence). The CDR3 protein is CAGGKNTGELFF. In DNA, the CDR3 is TGTGCCGGAGGGAAGAACACCGGGGAGCTGTTTTTT.

The sample holds one count of this clone. The chain carries TRBV19 and TRBJ2-5, with 9 bases that match TRBD1. This CDR3 spans 14 amino acids. Germline V gives CDR1 LNHDA, CDR2 SQIVND (reference sequence). V trimming: 5 bases; J trimming: 5 bases; junction bases outside the gene matches: 6. CDR3 DNA sequence: TGTGCCAGTAGTCTACAGGGGGCGCGGGAGACCCAGTACTTC. This encodes CASSLQGARETQYF.

This clone was seen more than once but under ten times. V and J are TRBV9 and TRBJ1-1, with D possibly matching TRBD1 (5 bases). This CDR3 comprises 16 residues. V gave up 0 bases and J gave up 3 bases, with 15 bases separating them. CDR1 and CDR2 from the germline V gene are SGDLS and YYNGEE. The CDR3 DNA follows: TGTGCCAGCAGCGTAGCTATTGGGGCGGGGGACACTGAAGCTTTCTTT. Translated, it gives CASSVAIGAGDTEAFF. The complete variable domain, with remaining parts taken from reference TRBV9 and TRBJ1-1, reads DSGVTQTPKHLITATGQRVTLRCSPRSGDLSVYWYQQSLDQGLQFLIQYYNGEERAKGNILERFSAQQFPDLHSELNLSSLELGDSALYFCASSVAIGAGDTEAFFGQGTRLTVV.

This clone came up a few times. The chain carries TRBV5-1 and TRBJ1-2; D gene uncertain. Germline V gives CDR1 SGHRS, CDR2 YFSETQ. The V end was cut by 0 bases, the J end by 4 bases, with 10 bases between. This CDR3 is built from 14 residues. The CDR3 DNA reads TGCGCCAGCAGCTTGGGCCCTACTTCCTATGGCTACACCTTC. Residues: CASSLGPTSYGYTF.

V gene TRBV9 combines with J gene TRBJ1-2; D is ambiguous. Germline lookup yields CDR1 SGDLS and CDR2 YYNGEE. V was trimmed by 0 bases and J by 0 bases, leaving 9 bases between them. The CDR3 consists of 15 residues. This CDR3 is CASSVGPSANYGYTF. The CDR3 DNA follows: TGTGCCAGCAGCGTAGGTCCGTCAGCTAACTATGGCTACACCTTC.

The chain carries TRBV7-2 and TRBJ2-1; the D is unclear. V was trimmed by 5 bases and J by 10 bases, leaving 12 bases between them. From germline, CDR1 is SGHTA and CDR2 FQGNSA. The CDR3 extends over 12 amino acids. CDR3 region: CASSTPGQEQFF. The CDR3 nucleotides are TGTGCCAGCAGCACCCCTGGCCAGGAGCAGTTCTTC.

This clone appeared a single time. The rearrangement links TRBV7-6 to TRBJ2-7; 11 nucleotides align to TRBD2. This CDR3 spans 16 amino acids. The germline CDR1 and CDR2 sequences are SGHVS and FNYEAQ. The trim removed 4 bases at V and 4 bases at J, leaving 9 bases unmatched. CDR3 sequence: CASSSWTSGSQYEQYF. CDR3 DNA: TGTGCCAGCAGCTCCTGGACTAGCGGGTCGCAATACGAGCAGTACTTC.

The CDR3 loop reads CASSDPPVGLAQETQYF. CDR3 in DNA: TGTGCCAGCAGTGACCCCCCCGTGGGACTAGCACAAGAGACCCAGTACTTC. V gene TRBV6-4 combines with J gene TRBJ2-5; 9 bases agree with TRBD2. The CDR3 is 17 residues long. The V gene end was trimmed by 2 bases and the J gene end by 2 bases; junction bases not matched to a gene: 9. Germline CDR1 is MRHNA and CDR2 is SNTAGT.

The chain has TRBV7-2 and TRBJ2-5; 10 bases fit TRBD1. J gave up 4 bases and V 3 bases, and 5 bases lay outside the gene matches. Germline V CDR1 and CDR2: SGHTA, FQGNSA. There are 15 residues in the CDR3. The DNA for the CDR3 is TGTGCCAGCAGCTTGGGACAGGGGCGTACAGAGACCCAGTACTTC. Its protein product is CASSLGQGRTETQYF.